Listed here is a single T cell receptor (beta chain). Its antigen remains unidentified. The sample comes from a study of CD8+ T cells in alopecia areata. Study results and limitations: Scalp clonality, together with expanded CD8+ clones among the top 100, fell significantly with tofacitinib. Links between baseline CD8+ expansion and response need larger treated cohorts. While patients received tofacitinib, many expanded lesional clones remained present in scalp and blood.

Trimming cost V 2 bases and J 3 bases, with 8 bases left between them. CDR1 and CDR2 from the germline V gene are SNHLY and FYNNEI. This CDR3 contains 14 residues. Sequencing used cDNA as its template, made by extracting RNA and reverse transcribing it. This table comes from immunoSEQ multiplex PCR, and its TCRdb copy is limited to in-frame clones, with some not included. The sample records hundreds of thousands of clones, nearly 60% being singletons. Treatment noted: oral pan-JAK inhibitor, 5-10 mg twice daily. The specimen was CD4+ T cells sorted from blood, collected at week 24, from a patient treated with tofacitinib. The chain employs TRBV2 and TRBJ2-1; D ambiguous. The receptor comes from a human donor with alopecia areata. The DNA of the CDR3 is TGTGCCAGCAGTGAATTGAGCAGCTACAATGAGCAGTTCTTC. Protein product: CASSELSSYNEQFF.